This T cell receptor beta chain emerged from a study of T cells in Graves' hyperthyroidism and ophthalmopathy. RNA transcripts gave rise to amplified TCR beta CDR3 regions. In the first-round RT-PCR of the TCR CDR3, the HTBI primer set was used. Each CDR3 protein gets one entry after TCRdb re-called the multiplex PCR reads with MiXCR. The sample lists roughly 200,000 distinct CDR3 sequences, 15% to 20% seen once, with around 47% in the top ten. Hyperthyroidism, newly diagnosed and lasting under 2 months, affected patients aged 18 to 65. Criteria for exclusion of patients were uncontrolled infection, other autoimmune disease, pregnancy or lactation. Diagnoses were established using clinical symptoms, serum thyroxine and TRAb, thyroid ultrasound and orbital computed tomography. Fresh peripheral blood, approximately 9.1 ml, was the source of the PBMCs. The length of the CDR3 is 14 residues. V dropped 2 bases and J dropped 2 bases, with 10 bases sitting between them. Germline V gene sequence: CDR1 SGHNT, CDR2 YYREEE (reference sequence).

This TCR came from a man aged 40-55 years with Graves' hyperthyroidism. This chain joins TRBV5-4 and TRBJ2-5; no clear D gene. The sequenced sample consisted of blood. The CDR3 reads CASSFCDGQETQYF. The DNA for the CDR3 is TGTGCCAGCAGCTTTTGTGACGGGCAAGAGACCCAGTACTTC.